This T cell receptor beta chain appears in the sequencing data of a study of shared clonotypes between healthy human individuals. The assay was immunoSEQ multiplex PCR, and TCRdb's table has in-frame clones only and misses some. The data contain around 530,000 clones, roughly four fifths of them singletons. Germline assignment: CDR1 SGHTA and CDR2 FQGNSA. Trimming stripped 4 bases from V and 2 bases from J, with 9 bases between. This CDR3 comprises 13 residues. The J gene is TRBJ2-7, the V gene TRBV7-2; no clear D. The receptor's source is a woman between 40 and 50 years old in good health. Some clones in this sample may be carry-over from other donors' samples. The sample was PBMCs. This chain's CDR3 is CASSSDTPYEQYF. The CDR3 DNA reads TGTGCCAGCAGCTCCGACACCCCCTACGAGCAGTACTTC.